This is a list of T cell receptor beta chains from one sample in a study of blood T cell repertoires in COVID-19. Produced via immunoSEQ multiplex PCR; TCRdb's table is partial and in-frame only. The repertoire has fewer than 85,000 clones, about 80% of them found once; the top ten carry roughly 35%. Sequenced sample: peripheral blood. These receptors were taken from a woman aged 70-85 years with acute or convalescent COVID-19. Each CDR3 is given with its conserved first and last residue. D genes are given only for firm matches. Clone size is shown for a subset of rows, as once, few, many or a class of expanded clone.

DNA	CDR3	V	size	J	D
TGCGCCAGCAGCCCACAGGGGCCCAATTCACCCCTCCACTTT	CASSPQGPNSPLHF	TRBV5-1	NA	TRBJ1-6	TRBD1
TGTGCCAGCAGTTCAGGGGGCGAAGAGACCCAGTACTTC	CASSSGGEETQYF	TRBV28	NA	TRBJ2-5	TRBD1
TGCGCCAGCAACACAGGGGGCGAGTATGGCTACACCTTC	CASNTGGEYGYTF	TRBV5-1	NA	TRBJ1-2	TRBD1
TGTGCCAGCAGTTACCGAGCGGGGCACTACGAGCAGTACTTC	CASSYRAGHYEQYF	TRBV6-2/TRBV6-3	NA	TRBJ2-7	TRBD2
TGTGCCAGCAGCCCGGACAGGGTTGGCACTGAAGCTTTCTTT	CASSPDRVGTEAFF	TRBV11-2	few	TRBJ1-1	TRBD1
TGTGCCAGCAACCGCTCACCTACCTACGAGCAGTACTTC	CASNRSPTYEQYF	TRBV28	few	TRBJ2-7	NA
TGTGCCAGCAGTTACCTCGGAGGGACGGAGACTGAAGCTTTCTTT	CASSYLGGTETEAFF	TRBV6-5	few	TRBJ1-1	NA
TGTGCCAGCAGCCTTCTCGGGGGAACCGGGGAGCTGTTTTTT	CASSLLGGTGELFF	TRBV3-1/TRBV3-2	NA	TRBJ2-2	NA
TGTGCCAGCAGTTACTCGGGGCAGGGCTGGCAAGAGACCCAGTACTTC	CASSYSGQGWQETQYF	TRBV6-5	NA	TRBJ2-5	NA
TGTGCCAGCAGCCCTCCTACGGAAGAGACCCAGTACTTC	CASSPPTEETQYF	TRBV7-9	NA	TRBJ2-5	NA
TGTGCCAGCAGCTTCGAGAGGATCAACAATGAGCAGTTCTTC	CASSFERINNEQFF	TRBV11-2	few	TRBJ2-1	NA
TGTGCCAGCAGTTTAACCGGACTAGCGGTCACAGATACGCAGTATTTT	CASSLTGLAVTDTQYF	TRBV27	NA	TRBJ2-3	TRBD2
TGTGCCAGCAGTCTCCCGGACTACCAAGAGACCCAGTACTTC	CASSLPDYQETQYF	TRBV6-2/TRBV6-3	few	TRBJ2-5	NA
TGCAGCGTCCGGCAGGGGGGTCGAGAGCAGTACTTC	CSVRQGGREQYF	TRBV29-1	NA	TRBJ2-7	NA
TGTGCCAGCGCTCAGAGGGAAGTAGGCTATGGCTACACCTTC	CASAQREVGYGYTF	TRBV19	NA	TRBJ1-2	NA
TGTGCCAGCAGGGGGGGGTCGGGATCACCCCTCCACTTT	CASRGGSGSPLHF	TRBV28	NA	TRBJ1-6	NA
TGTGCCAGCAGCTTAGGACTCCAAGAGACCCAGTACTTC	CASSLGLQETQYF	TRBV11-2	NA	TRBJ2-5	NA
TGTGCCAGCAGCTTTCATGAGGGAGTCGATGAGCAGTTCTTC	CASSFHEGVDEQFF	TRBV11-1	NA	TRBJ2-1	NA
TGTGCCAGTAAGACTCAGGGGGCAGGCAATCAGCCCCAGCATTTT	CASKTQGAGNQPQHF	TRBV19	NA	TRBJ1-5	TRBD1
TGTGCCAGCAGTTATCCACAGGGGGCAGTCAACCCTATAAACTATGGCTACACCTTC	CASSYPQGAVNPINYGYTF	TRBV6-2/TRBV6-3	NA	TRBJ1-2	TRBD1
TGCGCCAGCAGCCAGCAGGGGGCCTCCCTCTACGAGCAGTACTTC	CASSQQGASLYEQYF	TRBV4-1	few	TRBJ2-7	TRBD1
TGTGCCACCAGTAGCGGCTCCCTAGGCTACACCTTC	CATSSGSLGYTF	TRBV24-1	NA	TRBJ1-2	NA
TGTGCCTGGAATACTATCACCGGGGAGCTGTTTTTT	CAWNTITGELFF	TRBV30	NA	TRBJ2-2	NA
TGTGCCAGCCGGGACAGGGGGCAGGATGAGCAGTTCTTC	CASRDRGQDEQFF	TRBV6-5	once	TRBJ2-1	TRBD1
TGCGCCAGCAGCTTGACAGGGGATAATGAAAAACTGTTTTTT	CASSLTGDNEKLFF	TRBV4-1	NA	TRBJ1-4	TRBD1
TGTGCCAGCAGTTACGCCAGTGGAGATCAGCCCCAGCATTTT	CASSYASGDQPQHF	TRBV6-5	NA	TRBJ1-5	NA
TGTGCCAGTAGTACCATAGCGGATACGCAGTATTTT	CASSTIADTQYF	TRBV19	NA	TRBJ2-3	NA
TGTGCCAGCAGCTTAGGACAGGGGAACACTGAAGCTTTCTTT	CASSLGQGNTEAFF	TRBV7-9	NA	TRBJ1-1	TRBD1
TGCGCCAGCAGCCAGATGGCCAGCTCTGGGGCCAACGTCCTGACTTTC	CASSQMASSGANVLTF	TRBV5-1	NA	TRBJ2-6	NA
TGTGCCAGCAGCCTAGCTAGCGGGAGGGCCAAAGGGAATGAGCAGTTCTTC	CASSLASGRAKGNEQFF	TRBV5-4	NA	TRBJ2-1	TRBD2
TGTGCCAGCTCGGACAGGGAGGACGAGCAGTACTTC	CASSDREDEQYF	TRBV19	NA	TRBJ2-7	TRBD1
TGTGCCAGCAGACAGGGAGGGGAAAAACTGTTTTTT	CASRQGGEKLFF	TRBV3-1/TRBV3-2	NA	TRBJ1-4	NA
TGCGCCAGCAGCCACGCCTTGACAGGGACATTCTACGAGCAGTACTTC	CASSHALTGTFYEQYF	TRBV4-1	NA	TRBJ2-7	TRBD1
TGTGCCAGCAGTTTTACAGACAGCCAAAATTCACCCCTCCACTTT	CASSFTDSQNSPLHF	TRBV27	NA	TRBJ1-6	NA
TGTGCCAGCAGCTTTCAGGGGGGTAATTCACCCCTCCACTTT	CASSFQGGNSPLHF	TRBV13	NA	TRBJ1-6	TRBD1
TGTGCCAGCAGTACAGGGCTCCGACAGCCCCAGCATTTT	CASSTGLRQPQHF	TRBV6-6	NA	TRBJ1-5	NA
TGTGCCAGTAGTACTAGCGGGCTCTACAATGAGCAGTTCTTC	CASSTSGLYNEQFF	TRBV19	NA	TRBJ2-1	TRBD2
TGTGCTAGTGGTTTGGGGACAGGGGGCACCGGGGAGCTGTTTTTT	CASGLGTGGTGELFF	TRBV12-5	NA	TRBJ2-2	TRBD1
TGTGCCAGCAGCTTAGTTCAGGGGTTGGGTAATTCACCCCTCCACTTT	CASSLVQGLGNSPLHF	TRBV7-2	NA	TRBJ1-6	NA
TGCGCCAGCAGTGAGGGGACAGGGGGCAACTATGGCTACACCTTC	CASSEGTGGNYGYTF	TRBV10-2	NA	TRBJ1-2	TRBD1
TGCGCCAGCAGCTTCAAAGGGACGTCGGGAGCAGATACGCAGTATTTT	CASSFKGTSGADTQYF	TRBV5-1	NA	TRBJ2-3	NA
TGTGCCAGCAGTCTACCCGGACAGTTGAACACTGAAGCTTTCTTT	CASSLPGQLNTEAFF	TRBV28	NA	TRBJ1-1	NA
TGCGCCAGCAGCTTGGCGGTAGCGGGAGGGTACAATGAGCAGTTCTTC	CASSLAVAGGYNEQFF	TRBV5-1	NA	TRBJ2-1	TRBD2
TGTGCCAGTTCCCCCCCCGGACTCCAAAATCAGCCCCAGCATTTT	CASSPPGLQNQPQHF	TRBV19	NA	TRBJ1-5	NA
TGTGCCACCAGTGCTTCGACGGTAGGGAGGAGTGGCTACACCTTC	CATSASTVGRSGYTF	TRBV24-1	NA	TRBJ1-2	NA
TGTGCCAGCAGTTACGGGACAGGGGCCTCATTTGGCTACACCTTC	CASSYGTGASFGYTF	TRBV6-5	few	TRBJ1-2	TRBD1
TGCGCCAGCAGCCCGGGGGGGGGCAATGAGCAGTTCTTC	CASSPGGGNEQFF	TRBV7-3	NA	TRBJ2-1	TRBD2
TGTGCCAGCAGCCAAGATCGGGAGAACACTGAAGCTTTCTTT	CASSQDRENTEAFF	TRBV4-2	NA	TRBJ1-1	NA
TGCGCCAGCAGCCAAGACGACCGAGGCGCGAACACCGGGGAGCTGTTTTTT	CASSQDDRGANTGELFF	TRBV4-3	NA	TRBJ2-2	NA
TGTGCCAGCAGTTACTTAACGGGGGGCTCCGAGCAGTACTTC	CASSYLTGGSEQYF	TRBV6-5	NA	TRBJ2-7	NA
TGTGCCAGCAGTCCCAGGGCAGTCTCCTACGAGCAGTACTTC	CASSPRAVSYEQYF	TRBV28	NA	TRBJ2-7	NA
TGTGCCAGCAGCAAACGACCCGGGACTAGCGGGGGCTACTACGAGCAGTACTTC	CASSKRPGTSGGYYEQYF	TRBV7-2	NA	TRBJ2-7	TRBD2
TGCGCCAGCAGCTGGGGGACAGGGGTAATGAACACTGAAGCTTTCTTT	CASSWGTGVMNTEAFF	TRBV5-1	NA	TRBJ1-1	TRBD1
TGCAGCGTCGTCCAGGGGGACACTGAAGCTTTCTTT	CSVVQGDTEAFF	TRBV29-1	NA	TRBJ1-1	TRBD1
TGTGCCAGTAGTATAGAAGCCTACAATCAGCCCCAGCATTTT	CASSIEAYNQPQHF	TRBV19	NA	TRBJ1-5	NA
TGTGCCAGTAGGGTCCAGGGGGCGCGTGGAACTGAAGCTTTCTTT	CASRVQGARGTEAFF	TRBV19	NA	TRBJ1-1	TRBD1
TGCGCCAGCTCACAGGTAGATACGCAGTATTTT	CASSQVDTQYF	TRBV10-2	NA	TRBJ2-3	NA
TGCAGTGCTAGGACGGACTTGGAGCAGTACTTC	CSARTDLEQYF	TRBV20-1	NA	TRBJ2-7	NA
TGTGCCAGCAGTGTCGGGCAGGGGTCGGGAGGCTACACCTTC	CASSVGQGSGGYTF	TRBV6-4	NA	TRBJ1-2	NA